Shown below are 19 T cell receptor beta chains from a single sample sequenced in a study of T cell responses to AZD1222 COVID-19 vaccine. This table comes from immunoSEQ multiplex PCR, and its TCRdb copy is limited to in-frame clones, with some not included. The repertoire holds 84,000 or so clones, with about 86% as singletons. The starting material was peripheral blood, obtained on day 0 of AZD1222 vaccination. These receptors were taken from an adult in good health.

The V and J genes are TRBV28 and TRBJ2-6; 7 bases match TRBD1. V lost 7 bases to trimming and J lost 0 bases; unmatched junction nucleotides: 3. The CDR3 extends over 15 amino acids. Germline CDR1 reads MDHEN; CDR2 reads SYDVKM. The CDR3 is CASTRTGSGANVLTF. CDR3 nucleotides: TGTGCCAGCACCCGGACAGGCTCTGGGGCCAACGTCCTGACTTTC.

This rearrangement joins TRBV28 to TRBJ2-7; the D gene is possibly TRBD2 (5 bases). The V and J ends lost 2 bases and 3 bases respectively, with 8 bases between them. The germline gives CDR1 MDHEN, CDR2 SYDVKM. CDR3 size: 13 residues. Here the CDR3 reads CASSLVGDYEQYF. CDR3 coding DNA: TGTGCCAGCAGTTTAGTCGGGGACTACGAGCAGTACTTC.

This chain uses TRBV27 with TRBJ1-1; D may be TRBD1 (6 bases). Trimming cost V 3 bases and J 1 base, with 12 bases left between them. The CDR3 runs 15 residues. CDR1 and CDR2 (germline): MNHEY, SMNVEV (reference sequence). The CDR3, as DNA: TGTGCCAGCAGTTTCTCCCAACAGGGGAACACTGAAGCTTTCTTT. It translates to CASSFSQQGNTEAFF.

This clone was picked up one time. The rearrangement uses TRBV19 and TRBJ2-1; 12 bases are shared with TRBD2. Looked up from germline, CDR1 is LNHDA and CDR2 is SQIVND (reference sequence). The length of the CDR3 is 17 residues. J gave up 8 bases and V 5 bases, and 13 bases lay outside the gene matches. The CDR3 DNA reads TGTGCCAGTAGTCCCTTCCCTAGCGGGAGGGCCGAGGATGAGCAGTTCTTC. Translated, it gives CASSPFPSGRAEDEQFF.

The chain joins TRBV11-3 to TRBJ2-1; 16 positions match TRBD2. V lost 5 bases, J lost 7 bases, and 2 bases stayed unmatched. The CDR3 runs to 15 residues. The germline V gene has CDR1 SGHNT and CDR2 YENEEA. CDR3 loop: CASSMGLAGGNEQFF. CDR3 nucleotides: TGTGCCAGCAGCATGGGACTAGCGGGAGGGAATGAGCAGTTCTTC.

V usage is TRBV7-9 and J usage is TRBJ1-3; 9 bases fit TRBD1. This CDR3 has 16 amino acids. V was clipped by 5 bases and J by 6 bases; unmatched bases: 11. The germline CDR1 and CDR2 sequences are SEHNR and FQNEAQ (reference sequence). The CDR3 DNA reads as TGTGCCAGCAGCCCGGAAAGGGACAGGGTACTAAACACCATATATTTT. It specifies CASSPERDRVLNTIYF.

The chain joins TRBV5-1 to TRBJ1-2, with D tentatively TRBD1 (5 bases). The germline V gene encodes CDR1 SGHRS and CDR2 YFSETQ. The length of the CDR3 is 15 residues. The V end lost 5 bases, the J end lost 0 bases, and 14 bases lay between the germline ends. The CDR3 DNA reads as TGCGCCAGCAGGCCCGGGACTACTACTAACTATGGCTACACCTTC. Translated, it gives CASRPGTTTNYGYTF. Full variable domain (remainder filled in from reference TRBV5-1 and TRBJ1-2): KAGVTQTPRYLIKTRGQQVTLSCSPISGHRSVSWYQQTPGQGLQFLFEYFSETQRNKGNFPGRFSGRQFSNSRSEMNVSTLELGDSALYLCASRPGTTTNYGYTFGSGTRLTVV.

In its sample, this clone was seen once. The V call is TRBV27, the J call TRBJ2-7; a possible D gene is TRBD1 (5 bases). The CDR3 is made up of 15 amino acids. V was shortened by 0 bases and J by 2 bases, with 11 bases between the two germline ends. Germline assignment: CDR1 MNHEY and CDR2 SMNVEV (reference sequence). The CDR3 loop reads CASSLSWQGPYEQYF. The CDR3 DNA reads as TGTGCCAGCAGTTTATCATGGCAGGGCCCCTACGAGCAGTACTTC.

The genes are TRBV11-3 and TRBJ2-2, with TRBD1 as a possible D gene (6 bases). In germline, CDR1 is SGHNT, CDR2 YENEEA. With 3 bases removed from V and 0 bases from J, the gap between germline ends came to 14 bases. The CDR3 totals 17 residues. CDR3 DNA: TGTGCCAGCAGCTTTAGCTGGGGGCCTGCGAACACCGGGGAGCTGTTTTTT. Translated: CASSFSWGPANTGELFF.

The CDR3 nucleotides read TGTGCCAGCAGCTTCCAAGGGGGCGCGGAAAAACTGTTTTTT. It is translated as CASSFQGGAEKLFF. The V and J genes are TRBV7-2 and TRBJ1-4, with TRBD1 identical over 7 bases. Germline V lookup: CDR1 SGHTA, CDR2 FQGNSA. The CDR3 length is 14 residues. J was trimmed by 8 bases and V by 3 bases; bases with no gene match: 6.

This clone came up once. This rearrangement joins TRBV19 to TRBJ1-1; unclear D gene. Germline V gene lookup returns CDR1 LNHDA and CDR2 SQIVND (reference sequence). The CDR3 length is 12 residues. The V gene lost 4 bases and the J gene lost 8 bases, with 11 bases spanning the gap. The CDR3, as DNA: TGTGCCAGTAGTACTTTCCCGGGCGAAGCTTTCTTT. Protein sequence: CASSTFPGEAFF.

The V call is TRBV28, the J call TRBJ1-4; D uncertain. CDR1 and CDR2 (germline): MDHEN, SYDVKM. Trimming left V 5 bases short and J 7 bases short, with 11 bases between. The CDR3 extends over 13 amino acids. CDR3 amino acids: CASSQYQSEKLFF. In DNA form, the CDR3 reads TGTGCCAGCAGTCAGTATCAGAGTGAAAAACTGTTTTTT.

The gene calls are TRBV6-6 and TRBJ1-1; D is ambiguous. The germline gives CDR1 MNHNY, CDR2 SVGAGI (reference sequence). V was trimmed by 5 bases and J by 5 bases, leaving 21 bases between them. The CDR3 contains 16 residues. The DNA of the CDR3 is TGTGCCAGCAGTCGAGGCGTCCGGTTCCCCCAAACTGAAGCTTTCTTT. It translates to CASSRGVRFPQTEAFF.

This sequence joins TRBV19 and TRBJ1-2; no clear D. The V end lost 0 bases, the J end lost 8 bases, and 13 bases lay between the germline ends. The CDR3 is 14 residues long. CDR1 is LNHDA and CDR2 is SQIVND in the germline V gene (reference sequence). The CDR3 DNA follows: TGTGCCAGTAGTATAGATTTTAGTTCGGGAGGCTACACCTTC. Encoded protein: CASSIDFSSGGYTF.

The genes are TRBV19 and TRBJ1-2; D is possibly TRBD1 (5 bases). This CDR3 has 15 amino acids. V was pared by 7 bases and J by 5 bases, with 20 bases between. Germline V gives CDR1 LNHDA, CDR2 SQIVND (reference sequence). The CDR3 is CASNNWGRERYGYTF. The CDR3 DNA reads as TGTGCCAGTAACAACTGGGGCAGGGAAAGGTATGGCTACACCTTC.

The chain combines TRBV5-1 with TRBJ1-6; 7 bases fit TRBD1. V lost 2 bases, J lost 5 bases, and 7 bases stayed unmatched. The germline gives CDR1 SGHRS, CDR2 YFSETQ. The CDR3 is made up of 16 amino acids. The CDR3 coding sequence is TGCGCCAGCAGCTTACAGGGGACAGCCGATAATTCACCCCTCCACTTT. Encoded protein: CASSLQGTADNSPLHF.

V usage is TRBV6-6 and J usage is TRBJ2-1; the match to TRBD2 covers 16 bases. V lost 4 bases and J lost 9; bases outside the gene matches: 3. Per germline, CDR1 MNHNY and CDR2 SVGAGI (reference sequence). The CDR3 sequence is 15 residues long. CDR3 sequence reads: CASSSGLAGGGEQFF. CDR3 coding DNA: TGTGCCAGCAGTTCGGGACTAGCGGGAGGGGGTGAGCAGTTCTTC.

J is TRBJ2-1 and V is TRBV23-1; no definite D call. TRBV23-1 is treated as an ORF (open reading frame) with a function not yet certain. CDR3 length: 13 amino acids. The CDR3 region is CAALSLRPNEQFF. CDR3 DNA sequence: TGCGCAGCGCTTTCCCTGAGGCCCAATGAGCAGTTCTTC.

The CDR3 DNA is TGTGCCAGCAGTTTTCGGGGCTCTGGCTACACCTTC. Translated: CASSFRGSGYTF. V gene TRBV12-3 or TRBV12-4 combines with J gene TRBJ1-2; tentative D call: TRBD1 (5 bases). Trimming removed 3 bases from V and 7 bases from J, with 9 bases in between. CDR3 size: 12 residues.